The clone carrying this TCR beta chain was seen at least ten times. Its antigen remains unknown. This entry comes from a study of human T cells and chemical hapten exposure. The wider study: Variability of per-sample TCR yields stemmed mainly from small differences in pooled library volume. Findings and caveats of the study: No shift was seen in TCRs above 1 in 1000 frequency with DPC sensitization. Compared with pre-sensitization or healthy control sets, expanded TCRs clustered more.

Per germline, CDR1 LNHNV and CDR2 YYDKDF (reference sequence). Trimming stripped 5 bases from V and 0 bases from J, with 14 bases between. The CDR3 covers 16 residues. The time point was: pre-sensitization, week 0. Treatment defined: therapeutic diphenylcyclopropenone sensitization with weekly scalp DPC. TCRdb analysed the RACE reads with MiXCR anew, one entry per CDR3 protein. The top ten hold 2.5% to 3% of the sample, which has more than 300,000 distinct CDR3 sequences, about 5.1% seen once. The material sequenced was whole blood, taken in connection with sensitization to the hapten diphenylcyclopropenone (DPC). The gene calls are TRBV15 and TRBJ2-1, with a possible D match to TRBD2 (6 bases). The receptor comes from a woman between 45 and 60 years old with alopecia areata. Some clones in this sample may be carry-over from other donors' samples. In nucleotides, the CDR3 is TGTGCCACCAGCGGAAGACTAGGAAGCTCCTACAATGAGCAGTTCTTC. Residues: CATSGRLGSSYNEQFF.